These T cell receptor beta chains were read from a single sample in a study of T-cell memory formation after mild COVID-19. TCRdb re-called the 5' RACE reads through MiXCR, storing one row per CDR3 protein. In the table there are about 260,000 distinct CDR3 sequences, 16% of which are singletons. Source material: PBMCs or a T cell subset sorted from them (not recorded which). The receptors derive from a man aged 18 to 35 who had mild COVID-19 (a few samples of this study predate the infection). Cell type and time point are not known. The CDR3 runs from the conserved cysteine through the conserved F or W. D genes are given only for firm matches. The size entry is marked missing in some rows and otherwise reads once, few, many or a size class.

j_call v_call clone_size d_call cdr3_aa cdr3_nt
TRBJ1-1 TRBV2 few - CASSETEAFF TGTGCCAGCAGTGAAACTGAAGCTTTCTTT
TRBJ2-7 TRBV6-2/TRBV6-3 few - CASSYSSSPGHPYEQYF TGTGCCAGCAGTTACTCGAGTTCCCCCGGACACCCCTACGAGCAGTACTTC
TRBJ1-5 TRBV11-2 - - CASSLDLSNQPQHF TGTGCCAGCAGCTTAGATCTAAGCAATCAGCCCCAGCATTTT
TRBJ1-6 TRBV5-1 few - CASSPGSYSPLHF TGCGCCAGCAGCCCGGGGTCGTATTCACCCCTCCACTTT
TRBJ1-5 TRBV7-2 - TRBD1 CASSSDRGGQPQHF TGTGCCAGCAGCTCCGACAGGGGGGGACAGCCCCAGCATTTT
TRBJ2-1 TRBV7-2 many TRBD2 CASSPDASGGYNEQFF TGTGCCAGCAGCCCGGACGCTAGCGGGGGGTACAATGAGCAGTTCTTC
TRBJ2-2 TRBV29-1 - - CSVEGDSTGELFF TGCAGCGTTGAAGGTGACAGCACCGGGGAGCTGTTTTTT
TRBJ1-2 TRBV6-2/TRBV6-3 - TRBD1 CASNPTGGYYGYTF TGTGCCAGCAACCCGACAGGGGGGTACTATGGCTACACCTTC
TRBJ2-1 TRBV23-1 - - CASSPLGQLSYNEQFF TGCGCCAGCAGTCCCCTTGGACAGCTCTCCTACAATGAGCAGTTCTTC
TRBJ2-1 TRBV7-8 few TRBD2 CASSLVLRGSYNEQFF TGTGCCAGCAGCTTAGTTTTGCGGGGGTCCTACAATGAGCAGTTCTTC
TRBJ2-5 TRBV7-9 once TRBD2 CASDRGGVSETQYF TGTGCCAGCGACCGCGGGGGGGTTTCAGAGACCCAGTACTTC
TRBJ2-5 TRBV29-1 - TRBD2 CSVVPFRGGQETQYF TGCAGCGTCGTCCCCTTTCGCGGGGGACAAGAGACCCAGTACTTC
TRBJ1-1 TRBV5-1 - - CASSRPDTEAFF TGCGCCAGCAGCCGACCGGACACTGAAGCTTTCTTT
TRBJ1-3 TRBV27 - - CASSFRGGSSGNTIYF TGTGCCAGCAGTTTTCGGGGGGGAAGCTCTGGAAACACCATATATTTT
TRBJ2-5 TRBV12-3/TRBV12-4 many - CASSSLASQTQYF TGTGCCAGCAGTTCACTAGCATCACAGACCCAGTACTTC
TRBJ2-1 TRBV4-3 many - CASSQDWTPGNEQFF TGCGCCAGCAGCCAAGATTGGACACCGGGGAATGAGCAGTTCTTC
TRBJ2-4 TRBV4-3 - TRBD2 CASSKRGADIQYF TGCGCCAGCAGCAAGCGGGGGGCAGACATTCAGTACTTC
TRBJ1-2 TRBV15 - - CATSGRFGSYGYTF TGTGCCACCAGCGGTCGATTTGGTAGCTATGGCTACACCTTC
TRBJ2-7 TRBV7-2 few - CASSLAHYEQYF TGTGCCAGCAGCTTAGCCCACTACGAGCAGTACTTC
TRBJ1-2 TRBV5-1 - - CASSLADYGYTF TGCGCCAGCAGCTTGGCAGACTATGGCTACACCTTC
TRBJ2-7 TRBV14 - TRBD1 CASSQEGDRVSYEQYF TGTGCCAGCAGCCAAGAGGGGGACAGGGTCTCCTACGAGCAGTACTTC
TRBJ2-1 TRBV7-3 few - CASGRGSYNEQFF TGTGCCAGCGGACGGGGCTCCTACAATGAGCAGTTCTTC
TRBJ2-7 TRBV7-2 many - CASSLFGGSYEQYF TGTGCCAGCAGCTTATTTGGCGGGTCCTACGAGCAGTACTTC
TRBJ2-2 TRBV27 few - CATRQRNTGELFF TGTGCCACCAGGCAGAGAAACACCGGGGAGCTGTTTTTT
TRBJ1-4 TRBV7-9 - - CASSLGAGPSEKLFF TGTGCCAGCAGCTTAGGGGCAGGCCCTAGCGAAAAACTGTTTTTT
TRBJ1-6 TRBV7-2 - - CASSPGRGNSPLHF TGTGCCAGCAGCCCGGGGCGGGGGAATTCACCCCTCCACTTT
TRBJ1-1 TRBV4-3 few - CASSQDITGSAEAFF TGCGCCAGCAGCCAAGATATTACAGGGAGCGCTGAAGCTTTCTTT
TRBJ1-6 TRBV10-2 - - CASSGDNSPLHF TGCGCCAGCAGTGGGGATAATTCACCCCTCCACTTT
TRBJ1-1 TRBV7-9 many TRBD1 CASSLGTGNTEAFF TGTGCCAGCAGCTTAGGGACAGGGAACACTGAAGCTTTCTTT
TRBJ2-1 TRBV5-1 - - CASSPGPSNEQFF TGCGCCAGCAGCCCGGGACCCAGCAATGAGCAGTTCTTC
TRBJ1-3 TRBV20-1 few - CSARRSVDTIYF TGCAGTGCTAGAAGAAGCGTGGACACCATATATTTT
TRBJ1-6 TRBV7-9 - TRBD1 CASSFRGLRYNSPLHF TGTGCCAGCAGCTTCAGGGGGTTGAGATATAATTCACCCCTCCACTTT
TRBJ2-2 TRBV4-3 - - CASSQDRPAGELFF TGCGCCAGCAGCCAAGATCGCCCGGCCGGGGAGCTGTTTTTT
TRBJ2-3 TRBV15 few TRBD1 CATSPGQGLDGDTQYF TGTGCCACCAGCCCTGGACAGGGACTGGATGGAGATACGCAGTATTTT
TRBJ2-5 TRBV12-3/TRBV12-4 few TRBD1 CASSPGQGTETQYF TGTGCCAGCAGTCCGGGACAGGGGACGGAGACCCAGTACTTC
TRBJ2-5 TRBV7-8 - TRBD1 CASSIAGTVKETQYF TGTGCCAGCAGCATCGCCGGGACAGTAAAAGAGACCCAGTACTTC
TRBJ1-6 TRBV6-5 - - CASSYGGLKDYNSPLHF TGTGCCAGCAGTTACGGGGGTTTGAAGGATTATAATTCACCCCTCCACTTT
TRBJ1-5 TRBV7-2 - - CASSPGPFYSNQPQHF TGTGCCAGCAGCCCAGGGCCTTTTTATAGCAATCAGCCCCAGCATTTT
TRBJ1-2 TRBV6-1 - - CASSELGGSDYGYTF TGTGCCAGCAGTGAACTCGGGGGCTCGGACTATGGCTACACCTTC
TRBJ1-5 TRBV3-1 few - CASSHTPSDQPQHF TGTGCCAGCAGCCATACCCCCAGTGATCAGCCCCAGCATTTT
TRBJ2-7 TRBV5-5 - - CASSRDSYYEQYF TGTGCCAGCAGCCGGGACTCTTACTACGAGCAGTACTTC
TRBJ2-3 TRBV28 few TRBD1 CASAMGQYTDTQYF TGTGCCAGCGCGATGGGACAGTACACAGATACGCAGTATTTT
TRBJ1-2 TRBV12-3/TRBV12-4 - - CASRPTEAYGYTF TGTGCCAGCAGGCCCACCGAAGCCTATGGCTACACCTTC
TRBJ2-5 TRBV6-2/TRBV6-3 - - CASSYPLTGPQYF TGTGCCAGCAGTTACCCTTTAACGGGTCCCCAGTACTTC
TRBJ2-1 TRBV5-1 few - CASSPLVTAYNEQFF TGCGCCAGCAGTCCACTAGTTACGGCCTACAATGAGCAGTTCTTC
TRBJ1-4 TRBV25-1 few - CASFSGAPGELFF TGTGCCAGCTTTAGTGGGGCGCCCGGGGAACTGTTTTTT
TRBJ2-2 TRBV5-1 many - CASSLYPEANTGELFF TGCGCCAGCAGCTTGTATCCAGAAGCGAACACCGGGGAGCTGTTTTTT
TRBJ2-1 TRBV9 - TRBD2 CASSVDSGGAYEQFF TGTGCCAGCAGCGTAGATAGCGGGGGGGCCTATGAGCAGTTCTTC
TRBJ2-7 TRBV29-1 few - CSVNAQGYEQYF TGCAGCGTCAACGCACAGGGTTACGAGCAGTACTTC
TRBJ2-7 TRBV10-3 few - CAISESAQVSSYEQYF TGTGCCATCAGTGAGTCGGCGCAGGTCAGCTCCTACGAGCAGTACTTC
TRBJ1-2 TRBV5-1 - TRBD1 CASSTGTGGAYGYTF TGCGCCAGCAGCACCGGGACAGGGGGCGCGTATGGCTACACCTTC
TRBJ2-1 TRBV7-2 - TRBD2 CASSPEGASGNNEQFF TGTGCCAGCAGCCCCGAAGGGGCTAGCGGGAACAATGAGCAGTTCTTC